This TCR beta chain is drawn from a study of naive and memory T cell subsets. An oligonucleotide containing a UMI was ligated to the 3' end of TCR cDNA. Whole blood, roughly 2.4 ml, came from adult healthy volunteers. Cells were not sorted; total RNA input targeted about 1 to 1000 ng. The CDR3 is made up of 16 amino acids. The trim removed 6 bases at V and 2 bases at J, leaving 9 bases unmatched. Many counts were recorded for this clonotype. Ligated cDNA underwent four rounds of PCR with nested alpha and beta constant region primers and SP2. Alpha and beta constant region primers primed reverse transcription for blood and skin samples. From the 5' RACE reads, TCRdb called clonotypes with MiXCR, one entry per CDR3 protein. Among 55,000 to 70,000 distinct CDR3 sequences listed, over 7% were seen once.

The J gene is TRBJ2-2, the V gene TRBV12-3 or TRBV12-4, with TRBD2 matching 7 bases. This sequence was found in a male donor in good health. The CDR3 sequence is CASRPTSAFNTGELFF. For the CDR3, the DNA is TGTGCCAGCAGACCTACTAGCGCTTTCAACACCGGGGAGCTGTTTTTT.